These T cell receptor beta chains were read from a single sample in a study of blood T cell repertoires in COVID-19. Clones were sequenced by immunoSEQ multiplex PCR, and TCRdb holds only the in-frame ones, with some missing. The table shows 55,000 to 75,000 clones, with around 90% occurring only once. The sample was peripheral blood. These receptor sequences come from a human donor in a cohort sampled during active COVID-19. The CDR3 runs from the conserved cysteine through the conserved F or W. The D gene is left open where the match is weak. The size of a clone is reported for some rows only, either as once, few or many, or as a class for expanded clones.

J gene	clone size	CDR3 length	V gene	D gene	CDR3 protein	CDR3 DNA
TRBJ1-2	NA	14	TRBV27	NA	CASSQKSPNYGYTF	TGTGCCAGCAGTCAGAAGTCGCCTAACTATGGCTACACCTTC
TRBJ1-1	NA	15	TRBV4-1	NA	CASSRQGGRNTEAFF	TGCGCCAGCAGCCGGCAGGGAGGGAGGAACACTGAAGCTTTCTTT
TRBJ2-7	NA	11	TRBV10-2	NA	CATNPYHREYF	TGCGCCACCAACCCGTACCATCGGGAGTACTTC
TRBJ2-3	once	12	TRBV3-1/TRBV3-2	NA	CASRSLGDTQYF	TGTGCCAGCAGAAGTCTAGGAGATACGCAGTATTTT
TRBJ2-1	NA	14	TRBV9	TRBD2	CASSASGGAVEQFF	TGTGCCAGCAGCGCTAGCGGGGGGGCCGTTGAGCAGTTCTTC
TRBJ2-7	NA	11	TRBV5-1	NA	CASSYPGEQYF	TGCGCCAGCAGCTACCCGGGGGAGCAGTACTTC
TRBJ1-1	NA	16	TRBV6-6	NA	CASSYSPGESSTEAFF	TGTGCCAGCAGTTATTCGCCAGGGGAGAGTAGCACTGAAGCTTTCTTT
TRBJ1-1	NA	17	TRBV19	TRBD1	CASSNNPRQGGNTEAFF	TGTGCCAGTAGTAACAATCCCCGACAGGGGGGGAACACTGAAGCTTTCTTT
TRBJ1-1	NA	17	TRBV7-6	TRBD1	CASSLAGRQGFNTEAFF	TGTGCCAGCAGCTTAGCGGGCAGACAGGGTTTTAACACTGAAGCTTTCTTT
TRBJ2-7	NA	13	TRBV5-1	NA	CASSYDRAYEQYF	TGCGCCAGCAGCTACGACAGAGCCTACGAGCAGTACTTC
TRBJ1-1	NA	14	TRBV6-2/TRBV6-3	TRBD1	CASSDRQGHTEAFF	TGTGCCAGCAGTGACAGACAGGGGCACACTGAAGCTTTCTTT
TRBJ1-6	once	11	TRBV27	NA	CASGPNSPLHF	TGTGCCAGCGGCCCGAATTCACCCCTCCACTTT
TRBJ2-7	few	14	TRBV23-1	NA	CASSQSTQVSEQYF	TGCGCCAGCAGTCAATCAACACAGGTGAGCGAGCAGTACTTC
TRBJ1-2	NA	11	TRBV12-3/TRBV12-4	TRBD1	CASSTGDGYTF	TGTGCCAGTAGTACAGGGGATGGCTACACCTTC
TRBJ1-3	once	15	TRBV3-1/TRBV3-2	NA	CASSQDRWGGNTIYF	TGTGCCAGCAGCCAAGACCGATGGGGCGGAAACACCATATATTTT
TRBJ2-6	NA	18	TRBV10-2	NA	CASSDPLSSLSGANVLTF	TGCGCCAGCAGTGACCCTCTGAGTAGCCTCTCTGGGGCCAACGTCCTGACTTTC
TRBJ2-3	NA	13	TRBV7-2	NA	CASSFLAPGTQYF	TGTGCCAGCAGCTTTCTAGCACCAGGTACGCAGTATTTT
TRBJ1-3	NA	14	TRBV11-2	NA	CASSFGGGKNTIYF	TGTGCCAGCAGCTTCGGGGGTGGGAAAAACACCATATATTTT
TRBJ1-1	few	13	TRBV11-2	NA	CASSLDLGTEAFF	TGTGCCAGCAGCTTAGATCTAGGCACTGAAGCTTTCTTT
TRBJ1-2	NA	14	TRBV4-1	TRBD1	CASSRQGANYGYTF	TGCGCCAGCAGCCGACAGGGAGCTAACTATGGCTACACCTTC
TRBJ1-5	once	16	TRBV28	TRBD1	CASSLGTGSLGQPQHF	TGTGCCAGCAGTTTAGGGACAGGGAGTTTGGGTCAGCCCCAGCATTTT
TRBJ1-2	NA	15	TRBV9	TRBD1	CASSVDQGASPGYTF	TGTGCCAGCAGCGTAGACCAGGGGGCGTCCCCCGGCTACACCTTC
TRBJ2-7	NA	15	TRBV10-3	TRBD1	CAISGGQGSTYEQYF	TGTGCCATCAGTGGTGGACAGGGTAGTACCTACGAGCAGTACTTC
TRBJ2-7	once	17	TRBV11-2	TRBD1	CASSLGPHFTGVSEQYF	TGTGCCAGCAGCTTAGGGCCCCACTTTACAGGGGTCAGTGAGCAGTACTTC
TRBJ1-1	NA	16	TRBV5-1	TRBD1	CASSPGQDYPNTEAFF	TGCGCCAGCAGCCCGGGACAGGACTATCCGAACACTGAAGCTTTCTTT
TRBJ1-6	NA	18	TRBV30	TRBD1	CAWNLDRSLSSYNSPLHF	TGTGCCTGGAACCTGGACAGGTCCTTGAGCTCCTATAATTCACCCCTCCACTTT
TRBJ2-3	NA	16	TRBV9	TRBD2	CASSVDLGGELDTQYF	TGTGCCAGCAGCGTAGATCTTGGGGGGGAGTTAGATACGCAGTATTTT
TRBJ1-2	NA	15	TRBV3-1/TRBV3-2	TRBD1	CASSHPDRGAAGYTF	TGTGCCAGCAGCCACCCAGACAGGGGGGCAGCTGGCTACACCTTC
TRBJ2-7	NA	16	TRBV11-2	TRBD2	CASSLSPYGGLVEQYF	TGTGCCAGCAGCTTATCCCCCTACGGGGGGTTGGTCGAGCAGTACTTC
TRBJ1-1	NA	14	TRBV29-1	NA	CSVLLTAVGTEAFF	TGCAGCGTTTTGTTGACAGCAGTCGGCACTGAAGCTTTCTTT
TRBJ1-6	NA	18	TRBV19	TRBD1	CASSTGTGRGGYNSPLHF	TGTGCCAGTAGTACCGGGACAGGGAGAGGAGGCTATAATTCACCCCTCCACTTT
TRBJ1-2	NA	10	TRBV6-5	NA	CAILNYGYTF	TGTGCCATCCTTAACTATGGCTACACCTTC
TRBJ2-7	NA	13	TRBV11-2	NA	CASSLKSAYEQYF	TGTGCCAGCAGCTTGAAATCAGCCTACGAGCAGTACTTC